This is a list of T cell receptor beta chains from one sample in a study of blood T cell repertoires in COVID-19. TCRdb keeps only in-frame clones here, not all; method: immunoSEQ multiplex PCR. The sample lists some 250,000 clones; roughly nine tenths were seen once. The specimen was PBMCs or T cells enriched from blood (not recorded which). Receptor source: a human donor in a cohort exposed to, infected with or recovered from COVID-19 (not recorded which). The donor label of this sample is uncertain. Both conserved end residues are part of each CDR3. The D gene is left open where the match is weak. For some rows the clone size is stated as once, few or many, or as a class when expanded; others skip it.

d_call,j_call,v_call,clone_size,cdr3_aa,cdr3_nt
.,TRBJ1-4,TRBV15,.,CATSRDRGKEKLFF,TGTGCCACCAGCAGAGACAGGGGCAAGGAAAAACTGTTTTTT
.,TRBJ2-7,TRBV15,.,CATSRDSPLPFYEQYF,TGTGCCACCAGCAGAGATTCTCCACTACCTTTCTACGAGCAGTACTTC
TRBD2,TRBJ2-5,TRBV9,.,CASSVGTSGAWGQETQYF,TGTGCCAGCAGCGTAGGGACTAGCGGGGCATGGGGCCAAGAGACCCAGTACTTC
TRBD1,TRBJ2-7,TRBV19,.,CASSMPGQTPTYEQYF,TGTGCCAGTAGTATGCCGGGACAGACCCCTACCTACGAGCAGTACTTC
.,TRBJ2-7,TRBV14,.,CASSKTGNYEQYF,TGTGCCAGCAGCAAAACAGGGAACTACGAGCAGTACTTC
.,TRBJ2-1,TRBV7-3,once,CASSRAGGVREQFF,TGTGCCAGCAGCCGAGCGGGCGGGGTGCGAGAGCAGTTCTTC
TRBD1,TRBJ2-3,TRBV7-7,.,CASSLGTGWGDTQYF,TGTGCCAGCAGCTTAGGGACAGGGTGGGGAGATACGCAGTATTTT
.,TRBJ1-1,TRBV10-2,.,CASSSPLGPRRAHTEAFF,TGCGCCAGCAGTTCCCCCCTCGGACCTCGGAGGGCTCACACTGAAGCTTTCTTT
.,TRBJ1-5,TRBV4-1,.,CASSLEPFDIQPQHF,TGCGCCAGCAGCCTGGAACCTTTCGACATCCAGCCCCAGCATTTT
TRBD1,TRBJ1-2,TRBV7-2,once,CASSLQGEQGYTF,TGTGCCAGCAGCTTGCAGGGGGAGCAAGGCTACACCTTC
.,TRBJ1-4,TRBV7-9,.,CASLPPGATNEKLFF,TGTGCCAGCCTCCCCCCCGGGGCAACTAATGAAAAACTGTTTTTT
TRBD1,TRBJ2-7,TRBV19,.,CASSRPTGRREQYF,TGTGCCAGTAGTAGACCGACAGGGCGTCGGGAGCAGTACTTC
.,TRBJ1-1,TRBV30,.,CAWNPMNTEAFF,TGTGCCTGGAATCCCATGAACACTGAAGCTTTCTTT
TRBD2,TRBJ2-3,TRBV19,.,CASSFTSGITDTQYF,TGTGCCAGTAGTTTTACTAGCGGGATTACAGATACGCAGTATTTT
.,TRBJ1-4,TRBV14,.,CASSHRPTNEKLFF,TGTGCCAGCAGTCACAGGCCAACTAATGAAAAACTGTTTTTT
TRBD1,TRBJ1-1,TRBV2,.,CASSAGGTEAFF,TGTGCCAGCAGTGCAGGGGGCACTGAAGCTTTCTTT
.,TRBJ2-7,TRBV6-5,.,CASSHPGTRSYEQYF,TGTGCCAGCAGCCACCCCGGGACTCGATCCTACGAGCAGTACTTC
.,TRBJ2-7,TRBV30,.,CAWSDGVSSYEQYF,TGTGCCTGGAGTGACGGGGTATCATCCTACGAGCAGTACTTC
.,TRBJ1-4,TRBV4-1,once,CASSHRLDSRKLFF,TGCGCCAGCAGCCACCGGCTGGACAGTAGAAAGCTGTTTTTT
.,TRBJ2-2,TRBV7-9,once,CASSTGLSGAGELFF,TGTGCCAGCAGCACGGGACTCTCCGGGGCCGGGGAGCTGTTTTTT
.,TRBJ1-2,TRBV27,.,CASSAHMTGPGGYTF,TGTGCCAGCAGTGCACATATGACAGGACCTGGCGGCTACACCTTC
.,TRBJ1-6,TRBV18,few,CASSPAGVPFNSPLHF,TGTGCCAGCTCACCAGCGGGGGTCCCCTTTAATTCACCCCTCCACTTT
.,TRBJ2-2,TRBV19,.,CASSIVSWTGELFF,TGTGCCAGTAGTATAGTGAGCTGGACCGGGGAGCTGTTTTTT
.,TRBJ2-3,TRBV24-1,.,CATSDRIRETQYF,TGTGCCACCAGTGATCGCATCAGGGAAACGCAGTATTTT
.,TRBJ2-2,TRBV15,.,CATSRDSFSNTGELFF,TGTGCCACCAGCAGAGATTCATTTTCGAACACCGGGGAGCTGTTTTTT
.,TRBJ1-2,TRBV5-4,.,CASSSGVLGLEGYTF,TGTGCCAGCAGCAGCGGGGTGCTGGGTCTGGAGGGCTACACCTTC
TRBD1,TRBJ1-2,TRBV6-5,.,CASRKDRGPNYGYTF,TGTGCCAGTCGGAAGGACAGGGGGCCAAACTATGGCTACACCTTC